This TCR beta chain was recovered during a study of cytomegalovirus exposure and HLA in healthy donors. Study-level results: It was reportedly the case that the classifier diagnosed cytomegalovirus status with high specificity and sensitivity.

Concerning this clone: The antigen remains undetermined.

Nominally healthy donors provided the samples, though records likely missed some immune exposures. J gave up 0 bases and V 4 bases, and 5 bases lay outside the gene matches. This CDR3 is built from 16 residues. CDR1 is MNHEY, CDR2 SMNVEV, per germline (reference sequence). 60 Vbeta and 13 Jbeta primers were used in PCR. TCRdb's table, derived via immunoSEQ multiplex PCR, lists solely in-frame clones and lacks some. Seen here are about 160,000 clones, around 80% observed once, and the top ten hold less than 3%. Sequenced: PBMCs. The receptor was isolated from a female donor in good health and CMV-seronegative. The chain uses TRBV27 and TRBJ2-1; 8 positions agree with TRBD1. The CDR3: CASSSGQGVSYNEQFF. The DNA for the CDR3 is TGTGCCAGCAGTTCAGGACAGGGCGTCTCCTACAATGAGCAGTTCTTC.